Judged by frequency, the clone carrying this TCR beta chain is medium-sized. The antigen is not known. The data derive from a study of CD8 T cells in cerebrospinal fluid in Alzheimer's disease. Across the whole study: Plate-based nested PCR sequencing and droplet-based sequencing measured CSF T cell clonal expansion. Study-wide results and caveats: EBV-specific clones were neither the most expanded nor enriched in Alzheimer's patients.

CSF cells underwent 10X single-cell V(D)J and 5' gene-expression profiling. TCRdb re-analyzed the 10x single-cell sequencing reads; it lists each CDR3 protein once, without DNA. This sample contains some 1,200 distinct CDR3 sequences. This receptor was obtained from a human donor with Parkinson's disease. Sequencing input: cerebrospinal fluid.

CDR3: CASSLIAGSSYNEQFF. This chain joins TRBV27 and TRBJ2-1. The germline gives CDR1 MNHEY, CDR2 SMNVEV (reference sequence). The CDR3 is 16 amino acids.